One and the same sample provided the 18 T cell receptor beta chains below, sequenced in a study of blood T cell repertoires in COVID-19 (dated by TCRdb to the early 2020s). The library was prepared using the immunoSEQ multiplex PCR assay. TCRdb took this table from immuneACCESS and kept in-frame rearrangements with V and J called. Such tables lack part of the clones; where checked against another copy, unresolved V genes explain under half of the gap, and the rest is unexplained. Recorded for this sample are about 170,000 clones; 84% of them occurred a single time. The ten largest clones capture around 2.7% of the sample. Sample: peripheral blood. Receptors originate from a woman older than 75 with COVID-19, enrolled during active disease.

This chain uses TRBV28 with TRBJ2-3; 11 bases map to TRBD2. J gave up 10 bases and V 6 bases, and 12 bases lay outside the gene matches. Germline V gives CDR1 MDHEN, CDR2 SYDVKM. CDR3 size: 15 residues. The chain's CDR3 is CASSKGLAAPTPQYF. The CDR3 nucleotides read TGTGCCAGCAGCAAGGGACTAGCGGCCCCAACCCCGCAGTATTTT.

The V and J genes are TRBV5-6 and TRBJ1-1, with D tentatively TRBD1 (5 bases). Trimming shortened V by 3 bases and J by 4 bases, and 22 bases separated the two germline ends. CDR1 and CDR2 from the germline V gene are SGHDT and YYEEEE. There are 17 residues in the CDR3. The CDR3 spells CASSWRVQGPTFTEAFF. CDR3 coding DNA: TGTGCCAGCAGCTGGAGGGTTCAGGGTCCGACCTTCACTGAAGCTTTCTTT.

V is TRBV6-6 and J is TRBJ1-2; 7 bases agree with TRBD1. Germline V gene data show CDR1 as MNHNY and CDR2 as SVGAGI (reference sequence). The CDR3 loop spans 14 amino acids. J was trimmed by 7 bases and V by 2 bases; bases with no gene match: 7. CDR3 coding DNA: TGTGCCAGCAGTTACCTCGACAGGGTTGTTGGCTACACCTTC. It yields the protein CASSYLDRVVGYTF.

The chain combines TRBV9 with TRBJ1-1; D is unresolved. V was cut by 1 base and J by 1 base, with 5 bases left in between. This CDR3 is 13 amino acids long. The germline V gene has CDR1 SGDLS and CDR2 YYNGEE. CDR3 coding DNA: TGTGCCAGCAGCGTAAATAAGAACACTGAAGCTTTCTTT. Its translation is CASSVNKNTEAFF. Supplemented by reference TRBV9 and TRBJ1-1, the full variable domain reads DSGVTQTPKHLITATGQRVTLRCSPRSGDLSVYWYQQSLDQGLQFLIQYYNGEERAKGNILERFSAQQFPDLHSELNLSSLELGDSALYFCASSVNKNTEAFFGQGTRLTVV.

The V gene is TRBV11-1, the J gene TRBJ2-1; TRBD2 aligns across 9 bases. The V gene's germline CDR1 is SGHAT and CDR2 FQDESV (reference sequence). The CDR3 has 16 residues. V shed 1 base and J 4 bases; nucleotides not matched to a gene: 5. In DNA form, the CDR3 reads TGTGCCAGCAGCTTAGGTTCTAGCGGGACGTACAATGAGCAGTTCTTC. It yields the protein CASSLGSSGTYNEQFF. Full variable domain (rest looked up from reference TRBV11-1 and TRBJ2-1): EAEVAQSPRYKITEKSQAVAFWCDPISGHATLYWYRQILGQGPELLVQFQDESVVDDSQLPKDRFSAERLKGVDSTLKIQPAELGDSAMYLCASSLGSSGTYNEQFFGPGTRLTVL.

This rearrangement joins TRBV5-5 to TRBJ2-1; 12 nucleotides line up with TRBD2. Germline lookup yields CDR1 SGHKS and CDR2 YYEKEE (reference sequence). V was clipped by 1 base and J by 7 bases; unmatched bases: 3. This CDR3 has 15 residues. CDR3 in amino acids: CASSLLLAGGNEQFF. The DNA of the CDR3 is TGTGCCAGCAGCTTGTTACTAGCGGGGGGTAATGAGCAGTTCTTC.

This chain uses TRBV5-1 with TRBJ2-7, with 9 bases aligning to TRBD1. The CDR3 runs 16 residues. Trimming removed 4 bases from V and 4 bases from J; junction bases left unmatched: 12. Germline V gene lookup returns CDR1 SGHRS and CDR2 YFSETQ. The CDR3, as DNA: TGCGCCAGCAGCGTAGCGCCGGGACAGGGTATATACGAGCAGTACTTC. Protein: CASSVAPGQGIYEQYF. Supplemented by reference TRBV5-1 and TRBJ2-7, the full variable domain reads KAGVTQTPRYLIKTRGQQVTLSCSPISGHRSVSWYQQTPGQGLQFLFEYFSETQRNKGNFPGRFSGRQFSNSRSEMNVSTLELGDSALYLCASSVAPGQGIYEQYFGPGTRLTVT.

V usage is TRBV5-5 and J usage is TRBJ1-6; 8 bases align to TRBD1. Trimming cost V 7 bases and J 5 bases; bases outside gene matches: 8. Per the germline V gene, CDR1 is SGHKS and CDR2 is YYEKEE (reference sequence). This CDR3 region has 15 residues. CDR3 region: CASRLVTGDNSPLHF. Here the CDR3 DNA reads TGTGCCAGCCGGTTGGTGACAGGGGATAATTCACCCCTCCACTTT.

The chain employs TRBV3-1 (or the pseudogene TRBV3-2) and TRBJ2-1, with D possibly being TRBD2 (6 bases). The CDR3 has 17 amino acids. CDR1 is LGHDT, CDR2 YNNKEL, per germline (reference sequence). V dropped 4 bases and J dropped 4 bases, with 20 bases sitting between them. In DNA form, the CDR3 reads TGTGCCAGCAGCCTTTACCCGGGGTTAGCGGATTACAATGAGCAGTTCTTC. It yields the protein CASSLYPGLADYNEQFF.

The chain combines TRBV5-6 with TRBJ2-3; 7 nucleotides match TRBD1. The V and J ends lost 0 bases and 5 bases, in that order; junction bases with no gene match: 6. Looked up from germline, CDR1 is SGHDT and CDR2 is YYEEEE. The CDR3 is 15 residues long. The CDR3 reads CASSLVGQRRDTQYF. The CDR3 region has the DNA TGTGCCAGCAGCTTGGTGGGACAGAGAAGAGATACGCAGTATTTT.

CDR3 in DNA: TGTGCCAGTAGGACAAGCGGGGGTAACACCGGGGAGCTGTTTTTT. It encodes CASRTSGGNTGELFF. The chain couples TRBV19 to TRBJ2-2; 8 bases map to TRBD2. Germline trimming cut 6 bases from V and 2 bases from J; bases unmatched to any gene: 5. This CDR3 comprises 15 residues. Germline V lookup: CDR1 LNHDA, CDR2 SQIVND (reference sequence).

The chain recombines TRBV5-6 with TRBJ1-6, with TRBD1 matching over 9 bases. The CDR3 contains 14 residues. Trimming at V came to 3 bases and at J to 9 bases, leaving 4 bases not matched to a gene. Germline CDR1 and CDR2: SGHDT and YYEEEE. This chain's CDR3 is CASSWGQGTSPLHF. DNA for the CDR3: TGTGCCAGCAGCTGGGGACAGGGTACTTCACCCCTCCACTTT.

The V call is TRBV27, the J call TRBJ2-7; TRBD2 agrees at 11 bases. The CDR3 consists of 16 residues. The V gene's germline CDR1 is MNHEY and CDR2 SMNVEV (reference sequence). V shed 3 bases and J 5 bases; nucleotides not matched to a gene: 9. The CDR3 loop reads CASSFQLAGVENEQYF. CDR3 sequence (DNA): TGTGCCAGCAGTTTCCAACTAGCGGGAGTAGAGAACGAGCAGTACTTC.

The rearrangement links TRBV9 to TRBJ2-7; 9 bases are shared with TRBD1. The CDR3 extends over 16 amino acids. Trimming removed 4 bases from V and 1 base from J; junction bases left unmatched: 9. CDR1 and CDR2 from the germline V gene are SGDLS and YYNGEE. The CDR3 loop reads CASSPSPGQGSYEQYF. CDR3 in DNA: TGTGCCAGCAGCCCCTCTCCGGGACAGGGTTCCTACGAGCAGTACTTC.

The genes are TRBV9 and TRBJ1-1; TRBD1 agrees at 7 bases. The length of the CDR3 is 14 residues. V shed 4 bases, J shed 5 bases, and the junction held 8 bases outside the gene matches. CDR1 is SGDLS, CDR2 YYNGEE, per germline. The CDR3: CASSPQGWETEAFF. As DNA, the CDR3 is TGTGCCAGCAGCCCACAGGGGTGGGAGACTGAAGCTTTCTTT.

This clone was detected only once. J is TRBJ1-4 and V is TRBV5-1; TRBD1 might be the D (6 bases). The V and J ends lost 6 bases and 6 bases respectively, with 18 bases between them. The CDR3 consists of 15 residues. Germline V gives CDR1 SGHRS, CDR2 YFSETQ. The CDR3 DNA follows: TGCGCCAGCAACATCATGGGACAAGGGCATGAAAAACTGTTTTTT. Protein: CASNIMGQGHEKLFF.

The rearrangement joins TRBV30 to TRBJ1-5; D perhaps matches TRBD1 (6 bases). The CDR3 contains 12 residues. In germline, CDR1 is GTSNPN, CDR2 SVGIG (reference sequence). V was trimmed by 2 bases and J by 7 bases, leaving 9 bases between them. The CDR3 DNA is TGTGCCTGGAGTCTCACAGGGCAGCCCCAGCATTTT. As protein: CAWSLTGQPQHF.

The chain uses TRBV7-3 and TRBJ2-3, with D possibly matching TRBD2 (7 bases). Germline CDR1 is SGHTA and CDR2 is FQGTGA. The V end lost 5 bases, the J end lost 6 bases, and 12 bases lay between the germline ends. There are 13 residues in the CDR3. CDR3: CASSGRGLDTQYF. The CDR3 DNA reads TGTGCCAGCAGCGGGAGGGGGTTGGATACGCAGTATTTT.